This T cell receptor beta chain came from a study of spatial heterogeneity in lung cancer. TCRdb called the 5' RACE reads again in MiXCR, with one record for every CDR3 protein. The repertoire includes about 15,000 distinct CDR3 sequences, 6.5% to 8.5% of them detected once, and 25% to 40% sits in the top ten. Specified time point: sample taken at primary tumor resection. The authors sequenced whole RNA from tumor, nontumor lung or frozen PBMC without sorting. A total of approximately 70 untreated early-stage non-small cell lung cancer patients served as donors. Ten or more counts support this clonotype. In germline, CDR1 is SGHAT, CDR2 FQNNGV. V lost 0 bases to trimming and J lost 8 bases, with 9 bases between them. CDR3 length: 13 residues.

The chain has TRBV11-2 and TRBJ2-3; D assignment may be TRBD1 or TRBD2 (6 bases each). This TCR was sampled from a female donor with early-stage non-small cell lung cancer. The specimen was PBMCs, collected at surgery. The CDR3 reads CASSLEGGGTQYF. The CDR3 DNA reads TGTGCCAGCAGCTTAGAAGGAGGGGGTACGCAGTATTTT.